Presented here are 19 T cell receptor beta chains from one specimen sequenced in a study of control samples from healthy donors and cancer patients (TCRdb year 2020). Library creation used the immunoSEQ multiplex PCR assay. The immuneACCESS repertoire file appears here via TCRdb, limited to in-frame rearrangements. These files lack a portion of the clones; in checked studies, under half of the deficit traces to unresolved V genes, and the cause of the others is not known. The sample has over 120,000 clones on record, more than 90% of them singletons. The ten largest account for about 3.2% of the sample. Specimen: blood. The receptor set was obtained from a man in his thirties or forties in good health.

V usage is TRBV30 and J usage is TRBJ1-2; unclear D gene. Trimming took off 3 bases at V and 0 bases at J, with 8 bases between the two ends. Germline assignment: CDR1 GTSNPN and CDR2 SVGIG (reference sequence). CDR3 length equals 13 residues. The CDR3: CAWSSETNYGYTF. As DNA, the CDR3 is TGTGCCTGGAGCTCCGAAACTAACTATGGCTACACCTTC.

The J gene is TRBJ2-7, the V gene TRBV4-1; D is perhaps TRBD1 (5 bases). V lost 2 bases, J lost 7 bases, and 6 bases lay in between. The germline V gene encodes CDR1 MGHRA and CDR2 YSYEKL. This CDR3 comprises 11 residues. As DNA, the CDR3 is TGCGCCAGCAGCCAAAACAGGGAGCAGTACTTC. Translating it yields CASSQNREQYF.

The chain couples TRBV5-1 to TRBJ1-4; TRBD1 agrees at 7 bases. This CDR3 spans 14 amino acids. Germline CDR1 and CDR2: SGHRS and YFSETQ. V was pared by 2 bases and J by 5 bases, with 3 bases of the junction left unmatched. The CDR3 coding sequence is TGCGCCAGCAGCTTTCAGGGGGTGAATGAAAAACTGTTTTTT. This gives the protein CASSFQGVNEKLFF.

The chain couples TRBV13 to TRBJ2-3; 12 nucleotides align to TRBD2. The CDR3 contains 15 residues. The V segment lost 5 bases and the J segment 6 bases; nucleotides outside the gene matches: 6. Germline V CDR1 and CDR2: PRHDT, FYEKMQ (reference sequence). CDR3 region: CASSPRLAGADTQYF. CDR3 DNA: TGTGCCAGCAGCCCACGACTAGCGGGAGCTGATACGCAGTATTTT.

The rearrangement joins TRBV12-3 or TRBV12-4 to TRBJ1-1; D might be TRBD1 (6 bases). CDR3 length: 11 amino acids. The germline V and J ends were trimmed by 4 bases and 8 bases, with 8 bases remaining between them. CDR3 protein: CASSSGTEAFF. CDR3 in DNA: TGTGCCAGCAGTTCCGGGACAGAAGCTTTCTTT.

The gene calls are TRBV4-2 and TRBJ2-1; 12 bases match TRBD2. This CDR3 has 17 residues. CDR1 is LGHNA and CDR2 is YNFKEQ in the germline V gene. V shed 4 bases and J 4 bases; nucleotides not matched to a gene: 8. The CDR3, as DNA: TGTGCCAGCAGCCCGCCTCTAGCGGGGGGGCAATACAATGAGCAGTTCTTC. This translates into CASSPPLAGGQYNEQFF.

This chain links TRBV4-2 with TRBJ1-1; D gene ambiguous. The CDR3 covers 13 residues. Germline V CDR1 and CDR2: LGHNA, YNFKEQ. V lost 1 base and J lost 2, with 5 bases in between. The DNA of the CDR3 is TGTGCCAGCAGCCAAGGGGCTAACACTGAAGCTTTCTTT. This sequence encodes CASSQGANTEAFF.

The CDR3 DNA reads as TGTGCCAGCAGCAAATTTAGGACCACGTCTCACGAGCAGTACTTC. It codes for CASSKFRTTSHEQYF. The chain carries TRBV21-1 and TRBJ2-7. TRBV21-1 is flagged as a pseudogene. CDR3 size: 15 residues.

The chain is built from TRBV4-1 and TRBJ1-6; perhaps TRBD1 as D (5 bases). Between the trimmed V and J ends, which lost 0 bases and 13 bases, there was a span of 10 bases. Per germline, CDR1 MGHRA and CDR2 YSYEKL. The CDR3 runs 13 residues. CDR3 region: CASSQDWGFPLHF. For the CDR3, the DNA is TGCGCCAGCAGCCAAGATTGGGGGTTTCCCCTCCACTTT.

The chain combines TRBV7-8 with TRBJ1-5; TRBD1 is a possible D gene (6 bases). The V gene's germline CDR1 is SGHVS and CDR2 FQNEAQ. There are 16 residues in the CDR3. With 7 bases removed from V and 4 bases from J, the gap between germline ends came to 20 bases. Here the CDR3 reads CASTQQGGWPNQPQHF. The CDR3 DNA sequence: TGTGCCAGCACCCAACAGGGAGGTTGGCCGAATCAGCCCCAGCATTTT.

The CDR3 coding sequence is TGTGCCAGTGGGGTGAAGCCCCAGCATTTT. It translates to CASGVKPQHF. V usage is TRBV19 and J usage is TRBJ1-5; D is undetermined. This CDR3 contains 10 residues. CDR1 is LNHDA, CDR2 SQIVND, per germline (reference sequence). V was shortened by 8 bases and J by 8 bases, with 7 bases between the two germline ends.

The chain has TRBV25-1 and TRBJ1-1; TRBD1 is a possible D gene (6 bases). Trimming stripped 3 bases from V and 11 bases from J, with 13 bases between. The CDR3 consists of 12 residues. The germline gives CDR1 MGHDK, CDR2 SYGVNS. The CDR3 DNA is TGTGCCAGCAGTGACGATGGGAGGGGGGCTTTCTTT. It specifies CASSDDGRGAFF.

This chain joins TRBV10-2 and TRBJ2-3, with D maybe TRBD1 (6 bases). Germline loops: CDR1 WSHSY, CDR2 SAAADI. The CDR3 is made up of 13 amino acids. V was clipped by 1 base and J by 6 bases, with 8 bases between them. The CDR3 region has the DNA TGCGCCAGCAGTGAGTACAGGGTGGATACGCAGTATTTT. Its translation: CASSEYRVDTQYF.

CDR3 DNA: TGTGCCAGCAGTTTATCCGCTCATTCACCCCTCCACTTT. Residues: CASSLSAHSPLHF. The chain couples TRBV27 to TRBJ1-6; D uncertain. Trimming pared 0 bases from V and 8 bases from J, leaving 5 bases between. CDR1 and CDR2 (germline): MNHEY, SMNVEV (reference sequence). This CDR3 comprises 13 residues.

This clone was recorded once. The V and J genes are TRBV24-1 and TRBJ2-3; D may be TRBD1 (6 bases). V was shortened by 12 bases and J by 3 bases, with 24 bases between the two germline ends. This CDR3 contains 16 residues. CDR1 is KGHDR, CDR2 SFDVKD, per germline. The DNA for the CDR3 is TGTGCCGCCGCTCAGGGGCCGGGTTTTCGGACAGATACGCAGTATTTT. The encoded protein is CAAAQGPGFRTDTQYF.

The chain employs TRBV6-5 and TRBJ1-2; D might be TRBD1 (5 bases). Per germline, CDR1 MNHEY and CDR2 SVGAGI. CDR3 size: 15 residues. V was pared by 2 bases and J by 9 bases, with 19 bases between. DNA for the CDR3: TGTGCCAGCAGTTACAGTGGGGCGGACCCTCTCAGCTACACCTTC. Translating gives CASSYSGADPLSYTF.

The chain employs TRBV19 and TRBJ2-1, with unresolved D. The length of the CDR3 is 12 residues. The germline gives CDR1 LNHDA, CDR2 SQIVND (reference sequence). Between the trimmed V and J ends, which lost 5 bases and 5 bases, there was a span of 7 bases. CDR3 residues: CASSPRDNEQFF. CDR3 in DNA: TGTGCCAGTAGTCCTCGGGACAATGAGCAGTTCTTC.

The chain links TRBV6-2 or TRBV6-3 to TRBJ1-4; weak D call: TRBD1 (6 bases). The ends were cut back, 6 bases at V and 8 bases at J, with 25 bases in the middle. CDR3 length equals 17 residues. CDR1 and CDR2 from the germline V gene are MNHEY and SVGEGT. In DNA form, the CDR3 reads TGTGCCAGCAGCCCTCTGGGGGCGAATTTGAGAGTAGAAAAACTGTTTTTT. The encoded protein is CASSPLGANLRVEKLFF.

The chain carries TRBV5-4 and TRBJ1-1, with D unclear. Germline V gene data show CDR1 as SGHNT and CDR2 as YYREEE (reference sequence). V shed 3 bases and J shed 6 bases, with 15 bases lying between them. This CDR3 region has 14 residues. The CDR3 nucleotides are TGTGCCAGCAGCTCACCCCTATCGGCGGCTGAAGCTTTCTTT. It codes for CASSSPLSAAEAFF.